In its sample, the clone carrying this TCR beta chain was seen once. Its antigen is not identified. As processed by the authors: Junction-only sequences without quality scores were provided by ImmunoSEQ, so filtering was different. Sequencing was performed with immunoSEQ multiplex PCR; in TCRdb, only in-frame clones are kept and a portion is missing. That table furnishes V, J and clone size, whereas the DNA furnished D and trimming. Here the sample spans around 1.1 million clones, roughly 77% being singletons. The data originate from a study of shared clonotypes between healthy human individuals. Regarding the study as a whole: Rarefaction gave evidence that sorted-subset sequencing remained incomplete despite large depth.

This CDR3 contains 14 residues. Losses at the gene ends were 0 bases for V and 7 bases for J; bases not matched to a gene: 5. CDR1 GTSNPN and CDR2 SVGIG come from the germline V gene (reference sequence). The TCR sequence derives from a young man in good health. Some clones in this sample may be carry-over from other donors' samples. Sequencing input: memory CD4+ T cells from PBMCs. Stated subset: CD45RA-negative fraction. This rearrangement joins TRBV30 to TRBJ1-5; TRBD1 matches at 8 bases. The CDR3: CAWSVGTGGQPQHF. The CDR3 DNA reads TGTGCCTGGAGTGTAGGGACAGGCGGCCAGCCCCAGCATTTT.